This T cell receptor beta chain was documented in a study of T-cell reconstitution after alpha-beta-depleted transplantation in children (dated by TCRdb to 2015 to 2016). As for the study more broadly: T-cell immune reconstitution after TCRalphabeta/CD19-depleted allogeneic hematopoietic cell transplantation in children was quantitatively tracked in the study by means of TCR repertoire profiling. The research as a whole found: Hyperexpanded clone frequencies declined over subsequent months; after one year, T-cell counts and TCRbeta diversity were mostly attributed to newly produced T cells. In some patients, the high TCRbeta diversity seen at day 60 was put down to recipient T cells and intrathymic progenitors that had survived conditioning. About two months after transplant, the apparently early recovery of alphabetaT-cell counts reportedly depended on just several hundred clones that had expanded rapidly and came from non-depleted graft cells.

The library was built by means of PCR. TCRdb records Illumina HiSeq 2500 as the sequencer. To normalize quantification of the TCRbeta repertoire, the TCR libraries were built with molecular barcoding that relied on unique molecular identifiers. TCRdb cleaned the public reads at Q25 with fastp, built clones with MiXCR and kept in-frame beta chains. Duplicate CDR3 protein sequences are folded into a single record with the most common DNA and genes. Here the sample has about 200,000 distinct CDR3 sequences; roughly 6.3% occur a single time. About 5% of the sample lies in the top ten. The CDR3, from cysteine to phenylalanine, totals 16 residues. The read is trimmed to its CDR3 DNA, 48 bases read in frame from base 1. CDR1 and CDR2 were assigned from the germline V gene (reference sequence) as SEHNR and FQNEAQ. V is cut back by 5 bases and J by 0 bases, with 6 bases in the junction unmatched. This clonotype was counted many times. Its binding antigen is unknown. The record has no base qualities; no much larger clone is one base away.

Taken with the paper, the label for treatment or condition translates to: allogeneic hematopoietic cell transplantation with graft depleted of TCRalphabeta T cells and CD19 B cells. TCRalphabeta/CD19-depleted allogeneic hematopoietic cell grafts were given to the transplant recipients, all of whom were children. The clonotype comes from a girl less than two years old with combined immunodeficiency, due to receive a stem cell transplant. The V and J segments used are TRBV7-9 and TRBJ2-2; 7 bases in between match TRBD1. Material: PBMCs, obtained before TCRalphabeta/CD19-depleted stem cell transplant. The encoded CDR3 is CASSGRTGANTGELFF. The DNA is TGTGCCAGCAGCGGCCGGACAGGAGCGAACACCGGGGAGCTGTTTTTT.